Below, 4 T cell receptor beta chains from the same sample are listed, as sequenced in a study of cytomegalovirus exposure and HLA in healthy donors. In the PCR, 60 Vbeta and 13 Jbeta primers were used. The table came from immunoSEQ multiplex PCR; TCRdb's copy has only in-frame clones and leaves some out. The sample has roughly 180,000 clones; over 65% are singletons. The specimen was PBMCs. Receptor source: a man between 18 and 29 years old in good health and CMV-seronegative.

The rearrangement links TRBV29-1 to TRBJ1-5; no clear D. With 6 bases removed from V and 6 bases from J, the gap between germline ends came to 12 bases. This CDR3 comprises 12 residues. Germline assignment: CDR1 SQVTM and CDR2 ANQGSEA. In DNA, the CDR3 is TGCAGCGTGCGCGACCGGGGTCAGCCCCAGCATTTT. Encoded protein: CSVRDRGQPQHF.

In DNA form, the CDR3 reads TGTGCCAGCAGCGAGGACGGACTGTCCCTTGAAGCTTTCTTT. It is translated as CASSEDGLSLEAFF. The chain has TRBV28 and TRBJ1-1; D gene unclear. Germline CDR1 reads MDHEN; CDR2 reads SYDVKM. The CDR3 consists of 14 residues. V gave up 6 bases and J gave up 7 bases, with 18 bases separating them.

About this clone: The sample carries other DNA sequences with the same CDR3. The chain links TRBV6-6 to TRBJ2-1; 7 bases are a match to TRBD2. Germline CDR1 and CDR2: MNHNY and SVGAGI (reference sequence). The CDR3 is 14 residues long. J gave up 7 bases and V 5 bases, and 8 bases lay outside the gene matches. CDR3 sequence: CASSLTTSPNEQFF. CDR3 nucleotides: TGTGCCAGCAGTCTGACGACTAGCCCAAATGAGCAGTTCTTC.

The genes are TRBV5-1 and TRBJ2-1; 8 bases are a match to TRBD2. The CDR3 loop spans 14 amino acids. With 3 bases clipped from V and 8 bases from J, the junction kept 7 bases outside the gene matches. Germline assignment: CDR1 SGHRS and CDR2 YFSETQ. This CDR3 is CASSSGGASDEQFF. The CDR3 DNA is TGCGCCAGCAGCTCCGGGGGGGCTAGTGATGAGCAGTTCTTC.